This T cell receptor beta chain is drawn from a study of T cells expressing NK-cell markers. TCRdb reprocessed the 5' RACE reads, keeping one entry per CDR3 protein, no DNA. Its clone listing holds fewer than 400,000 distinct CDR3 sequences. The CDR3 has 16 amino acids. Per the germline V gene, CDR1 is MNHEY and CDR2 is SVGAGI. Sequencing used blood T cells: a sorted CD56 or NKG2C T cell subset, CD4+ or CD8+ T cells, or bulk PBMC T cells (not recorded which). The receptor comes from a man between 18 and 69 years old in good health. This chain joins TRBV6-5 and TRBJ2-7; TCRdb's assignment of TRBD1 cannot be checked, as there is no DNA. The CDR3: CASSSSGHLGSYEQYF.